This T cell receptor (beta chain) is from a study of cytomegalovirus exposure and HLA in healthy donors. Notes on the study in general: Excluded were some V segments that proved indistinguishable, including TRBV6-2 and TRBV6-3. The study carried out a later analysis of TCR beta sequences. It associated approximately 15,000 of them with specific HLA alleles at a false discovery rate of 0.05.

Notes on this clone: The antigen is undetermined.

The PCR used 60 Vbeta and 13 Jbeta primers. Sequenced by immunoSEQ multiplex PCR; TCRdb stores in-frame clones only, minus some. In the table there are about 150,000 clones, roughly 70% of which are singletons. The germline CDR1 and CDR2 sequences are KGHSH and LQKENI. V was pared by 2 bases and J by 5 bases, with 6 bases of the junction left unmatched. This CDR3 comprises 15 residues. Sequencing was carried out using PBMCs. This clonotype was sampled from a woman aged 55-70 years in good health and CMV-seropositive. The V gene is TRBV18, the J gene TRBJ2-3, with 8 bases aligning to TRBD2. This CDR3 reads CASSPKALAGDTQYF. The CDR3 coding sequence is TGTGCCAGCTCACCAAAGGCCCTAGCGGGAGATACGCAGTATTTT.